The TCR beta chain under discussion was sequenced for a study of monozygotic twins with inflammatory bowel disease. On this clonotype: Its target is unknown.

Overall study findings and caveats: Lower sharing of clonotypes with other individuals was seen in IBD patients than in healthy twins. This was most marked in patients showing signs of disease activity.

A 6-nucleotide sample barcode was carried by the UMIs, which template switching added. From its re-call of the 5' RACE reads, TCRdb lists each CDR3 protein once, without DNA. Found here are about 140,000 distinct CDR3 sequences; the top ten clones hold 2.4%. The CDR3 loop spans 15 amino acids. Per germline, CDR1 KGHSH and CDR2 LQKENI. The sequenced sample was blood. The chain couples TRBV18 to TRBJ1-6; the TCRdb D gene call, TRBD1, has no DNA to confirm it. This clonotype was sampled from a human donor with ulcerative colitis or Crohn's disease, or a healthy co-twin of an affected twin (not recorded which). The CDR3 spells CASSPSWDRESPLHF.